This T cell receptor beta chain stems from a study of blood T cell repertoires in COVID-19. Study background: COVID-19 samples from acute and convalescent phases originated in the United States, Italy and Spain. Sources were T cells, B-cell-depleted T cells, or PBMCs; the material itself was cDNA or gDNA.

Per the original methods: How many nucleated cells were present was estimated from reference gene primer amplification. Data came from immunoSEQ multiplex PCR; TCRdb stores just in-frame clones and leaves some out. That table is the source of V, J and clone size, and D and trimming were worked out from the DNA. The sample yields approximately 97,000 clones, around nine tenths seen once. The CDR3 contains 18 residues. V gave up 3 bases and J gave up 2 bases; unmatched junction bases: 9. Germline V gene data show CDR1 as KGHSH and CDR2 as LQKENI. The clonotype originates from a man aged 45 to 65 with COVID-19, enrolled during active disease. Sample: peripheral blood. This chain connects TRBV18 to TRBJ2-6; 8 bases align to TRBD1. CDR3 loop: CASSPRQGLRAGANVLTF. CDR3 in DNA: TGTGCCAGCTCACCTAGACAGGGGCTAAGGGCTGGGGCCAACGTCCTGACTTTC.